This T cell receptor beta chain is from a study of blood T cell repertoires in COVID-19. Overall study context: Samples came from the United States, Italy and Spain, spanning acute and convalescent COVID-19. The cDNA or gDNA used as material had been derived from T cells, B-cell-depleted T cells, or PBMCs.

The CDR3 spans 14 residues. Germline V lookup: CDR1 MNHNY, CDR2 SVGAGI (reference sequence). V shed 5 bases and J 5 bases; nucleotides not matched to a gene: 6. As handled by the study authors: Amplification from reference gene primers served as the basis for estimated nucleated cell counts. Only in-frame clones appear in the TCRdb table, and some are missing; sequencing was by immunoSEQ multiplex PCR. That table gives V, J and clone size, and the DNA gave D and trimming. The table includes 75,000 to 80,000 clones, around 91% detected once. This clone came up once. The sequencing input was peripheral blood. This rearrangement joins TRBV6-6 to TRBJ2-7; 10 nucleotides align to TRBD1. This TCR was sampled from a human donor in a cohort sampled during active COVID-19. CDR3 sequence: CASSADRGIHEQYF. The CDR3 DNA sequence: TGTGCCAGCAGTGCGGACAGGGGGATACACGAGCAGTACTTC.